The present entry profiles one T cell receptor (beta chain) with its context. Its antigen remains unknown. Amplification of TCR alpha and beta CDR3 regions from RNA used iRepertoire nested multiplex PCR. Tissue mRNA or PBMC total RNA, about 95-450 ng, went into one-step reverse transcription and amplification. TCRdb analysed the multiplex PCR reads with MiXCR anew, one entry per CDR3 protein. The sample has 150,000 to 200,000 distinct CDR3 sequences, 30% to 40% seen once. This sample was taken from a study of glioma-infiltrating T cells. Findings and caveats of the study: Very few CDR3 sequences were shared between tissue and blood. Non-neoplastic patients had below-expected tissue-blood divergence, while all gliomas exceeded expectation.

This CDR3 contains 11 residues. Between the trimmed V and J ends, which lost 6 bases and 4 bases, there was a span of 9 bases. The germline V gene encodes CDR1 SQVTM and CDR2 ANQGSEA. The sequencing input was glioma tissue, nonneoplastic brain tissue, or PBMCs (not recorded which). This chain uses TRBV29-1 with TRBJ2-5; D perhaps matches TRBD2 (6 bases). This receptor was identified in a human donor with low-grade glioma or glioblastoma, undergoing nonglioma brain surgery, or in good health (not recorded which). CDR3 nucleotides: TGCAGCGTGGGACTGACAGAGACCCAGTACTTC. Amino acids: CSVGLTETQYF.